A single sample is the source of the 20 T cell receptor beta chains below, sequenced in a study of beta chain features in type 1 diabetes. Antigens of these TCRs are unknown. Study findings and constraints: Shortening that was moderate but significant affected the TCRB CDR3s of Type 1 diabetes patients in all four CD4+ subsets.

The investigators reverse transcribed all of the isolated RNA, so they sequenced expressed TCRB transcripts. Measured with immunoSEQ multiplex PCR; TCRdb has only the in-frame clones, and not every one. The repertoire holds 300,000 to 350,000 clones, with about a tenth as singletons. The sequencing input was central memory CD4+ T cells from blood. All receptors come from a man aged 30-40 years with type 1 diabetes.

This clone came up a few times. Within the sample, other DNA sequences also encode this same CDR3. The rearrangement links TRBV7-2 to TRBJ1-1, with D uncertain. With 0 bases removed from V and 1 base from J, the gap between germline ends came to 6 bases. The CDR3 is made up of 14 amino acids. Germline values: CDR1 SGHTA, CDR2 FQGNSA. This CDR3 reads CASSLAGENTEAFF. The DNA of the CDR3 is TGTGCCAGCAGCTTAGCTGGAGAGAACACTGAAGCTTTCTTT.

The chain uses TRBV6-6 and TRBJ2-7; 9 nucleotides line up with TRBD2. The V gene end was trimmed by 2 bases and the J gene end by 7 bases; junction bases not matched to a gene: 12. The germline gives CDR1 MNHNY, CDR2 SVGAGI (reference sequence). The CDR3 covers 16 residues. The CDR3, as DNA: TGTGCCAGCAGTTACGCACTACCTAGCGGGGTGGGGGAGCAGTACTTC. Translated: CASSYALPSGVGEQYF.

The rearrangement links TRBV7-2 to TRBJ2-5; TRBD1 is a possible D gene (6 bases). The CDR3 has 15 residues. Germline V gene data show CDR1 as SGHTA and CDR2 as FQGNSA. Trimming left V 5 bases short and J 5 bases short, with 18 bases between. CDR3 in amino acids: CASSTTGYTGETQYF. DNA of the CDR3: TGTGCCAGCAGCACTACAGGGTATACTGGGGAGACCCAGTACTTC.

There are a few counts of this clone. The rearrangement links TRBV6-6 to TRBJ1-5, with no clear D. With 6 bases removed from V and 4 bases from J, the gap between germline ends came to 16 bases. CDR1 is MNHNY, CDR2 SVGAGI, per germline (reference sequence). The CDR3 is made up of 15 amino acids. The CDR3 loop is CASSPGSYRNQPQHF. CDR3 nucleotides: TGTGCCAGCAGCCCCGGGTCCTATAGGAATCAGCCCCAGCATTTT.

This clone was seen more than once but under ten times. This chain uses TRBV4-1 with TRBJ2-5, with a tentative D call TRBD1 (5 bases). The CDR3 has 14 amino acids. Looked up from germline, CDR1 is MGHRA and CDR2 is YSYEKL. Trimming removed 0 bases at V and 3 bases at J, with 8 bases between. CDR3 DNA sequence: TGCGCCAGCAGCCAAGACGGCAGGGAAGAGACCCAGTACTTC. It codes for CASSQDGREETQYF.

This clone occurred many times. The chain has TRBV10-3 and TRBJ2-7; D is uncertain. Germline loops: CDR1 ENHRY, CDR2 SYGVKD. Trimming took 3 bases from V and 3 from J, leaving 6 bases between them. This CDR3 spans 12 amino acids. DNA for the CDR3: TGTGCCATCAGTGATATCGACTACGAGCAGTACTTC. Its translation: CAISDIDYEQYF.

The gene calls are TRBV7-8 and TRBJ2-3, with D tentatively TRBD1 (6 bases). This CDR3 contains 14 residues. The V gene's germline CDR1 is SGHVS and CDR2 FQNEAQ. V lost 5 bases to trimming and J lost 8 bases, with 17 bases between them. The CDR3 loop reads CASSESTGWGTQYF. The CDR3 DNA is TGTGCCAGCAGCGAAAGTACAGGGTGGGGTACGCAGTATTTT.

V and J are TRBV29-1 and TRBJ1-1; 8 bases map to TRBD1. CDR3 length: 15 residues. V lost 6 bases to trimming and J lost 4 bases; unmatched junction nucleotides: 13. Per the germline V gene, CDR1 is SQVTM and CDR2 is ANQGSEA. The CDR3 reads CSVRQGMAGITEAFF. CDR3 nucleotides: TGCAGCGTCCGACAGGGGATGGCCGGGATCACTGAAGCTTTCTTT.

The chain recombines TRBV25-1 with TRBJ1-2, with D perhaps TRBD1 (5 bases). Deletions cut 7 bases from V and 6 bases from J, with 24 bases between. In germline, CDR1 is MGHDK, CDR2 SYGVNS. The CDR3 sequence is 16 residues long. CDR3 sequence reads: CASTRSLGAGGDGYTF. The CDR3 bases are TGTGCCAGCACCCGATCCCTCGGGGCAGGTGGAGATGGCTACACCTTC.

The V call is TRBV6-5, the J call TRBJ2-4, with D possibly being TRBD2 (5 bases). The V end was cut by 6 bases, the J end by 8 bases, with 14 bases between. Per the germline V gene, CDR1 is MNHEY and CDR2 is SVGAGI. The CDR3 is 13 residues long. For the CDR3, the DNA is TGTGCCAGCAGCCACCCGGGGAAGGACATTCAGTACTTC. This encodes CASSHPGKDIQYF.

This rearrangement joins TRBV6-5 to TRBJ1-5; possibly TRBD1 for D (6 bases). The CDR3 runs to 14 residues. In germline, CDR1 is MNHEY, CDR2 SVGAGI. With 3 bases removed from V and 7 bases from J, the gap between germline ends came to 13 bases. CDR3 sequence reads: CASSYGTWSQPQHF. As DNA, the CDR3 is TGTGCCAGCAGTTATGGGACATGGAGCCAGCCCCAGCATTTT.

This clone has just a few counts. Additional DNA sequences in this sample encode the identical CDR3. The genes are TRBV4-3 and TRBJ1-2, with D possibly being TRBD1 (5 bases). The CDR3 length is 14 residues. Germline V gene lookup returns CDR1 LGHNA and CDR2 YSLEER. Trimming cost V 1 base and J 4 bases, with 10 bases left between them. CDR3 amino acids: CASSQVGQGYGYTF. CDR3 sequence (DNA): TGCGCCAGCAGCCAAGTTGGACAAGGCTATGGCTACACCTTC.

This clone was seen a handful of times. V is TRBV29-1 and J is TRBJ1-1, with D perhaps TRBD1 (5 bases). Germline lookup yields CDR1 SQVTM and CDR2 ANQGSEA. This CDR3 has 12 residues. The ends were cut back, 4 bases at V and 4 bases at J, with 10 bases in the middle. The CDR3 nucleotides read TGCAGCGTTGCAGCAGGGTTCACTGAAGCTTTCTTT. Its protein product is CSVAAGFTEAFF.

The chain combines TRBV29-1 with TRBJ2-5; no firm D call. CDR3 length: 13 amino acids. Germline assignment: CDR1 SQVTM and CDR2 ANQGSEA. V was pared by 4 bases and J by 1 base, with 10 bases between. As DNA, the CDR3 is TGCAGCGTTGGGCTAGGCGCCCAAGAGACCCAGTACTTC. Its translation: CSVGLGAQETQYF.

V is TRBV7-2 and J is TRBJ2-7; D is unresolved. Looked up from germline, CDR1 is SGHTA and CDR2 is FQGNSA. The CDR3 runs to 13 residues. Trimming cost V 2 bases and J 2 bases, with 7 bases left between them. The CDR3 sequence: CASSLQFTYEQYF. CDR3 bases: TGTGCCAGCAGCTTACAGTTCACCTACGAGCAGTACTTC.

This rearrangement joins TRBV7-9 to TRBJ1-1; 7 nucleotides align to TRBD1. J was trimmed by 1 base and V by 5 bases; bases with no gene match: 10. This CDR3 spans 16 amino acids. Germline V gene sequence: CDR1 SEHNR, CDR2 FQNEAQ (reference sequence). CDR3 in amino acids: CASSLPQGGANTEAFF. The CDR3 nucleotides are TGTGCCAGCAGCCTGCCTCAGGGGGGAGCGAACACTGAAGCTTTCTTT.

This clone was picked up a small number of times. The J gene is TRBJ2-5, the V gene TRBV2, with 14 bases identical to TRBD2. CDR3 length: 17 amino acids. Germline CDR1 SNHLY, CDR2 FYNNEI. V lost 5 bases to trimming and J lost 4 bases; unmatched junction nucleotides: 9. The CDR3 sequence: CASSLSQGLAGAETQYF. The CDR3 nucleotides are TGTGCCAGCAGTTTATCTCAGGGACTAGCGGGGGCAGAGACCCAGTACTTC. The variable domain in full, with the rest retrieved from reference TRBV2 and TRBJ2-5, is EPEVTQTPSHQVTQMGQEVILRCVPISNHLYFYWYRQILGQKVEFLVSFYNNEISEKSEIFDDQFSVERPDGSNFTLKIRSTKLEDSAMYFCASSLSQGLAGAETQYFGPGTRLLVL.

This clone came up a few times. CDR3 sequence: CSAGTSDTGELFF. As DNA, the CDR3 is TGCAGTGCCGGGACTAGCGACACCGGGGAGCTGTTTTTT. V is TRBV29-1 and J is TRBJ2-2; TRBD2 agrees at 10 bases. The CDR3 extends over 13 amino acids. The germline CDR1 and CDR2 sequences are SQVTM and ANQGSEA.

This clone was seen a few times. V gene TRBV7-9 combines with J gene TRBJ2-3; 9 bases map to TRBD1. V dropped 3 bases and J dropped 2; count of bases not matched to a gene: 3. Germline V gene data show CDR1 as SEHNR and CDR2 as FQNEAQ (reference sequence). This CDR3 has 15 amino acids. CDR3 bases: TGTGCCAGCAGCTTCGGACAGGGGATCACAGATACGCAGTATTTT. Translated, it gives CASSFGQGITDTQYF. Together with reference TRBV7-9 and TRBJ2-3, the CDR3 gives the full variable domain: DTGVSQNPRHKITKRGQNVTFRCDPISEHNRLYWYRQTLGQGPEFLTYFQNEAQLEKSRLLSDRFSAERPKGSFSTLEIQRTEQGDSAMYLCASSFGQGITDTQYFGPGTRLTVL.

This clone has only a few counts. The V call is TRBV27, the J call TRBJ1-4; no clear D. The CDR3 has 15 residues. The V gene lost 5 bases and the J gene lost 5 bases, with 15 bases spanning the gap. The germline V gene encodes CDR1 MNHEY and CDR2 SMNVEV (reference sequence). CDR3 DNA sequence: TGTGCCAGCAGTCCCCAACTTAGTTTCAATGAAAAACTGTTTTTT. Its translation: CASSPQLSFNEKLFF.